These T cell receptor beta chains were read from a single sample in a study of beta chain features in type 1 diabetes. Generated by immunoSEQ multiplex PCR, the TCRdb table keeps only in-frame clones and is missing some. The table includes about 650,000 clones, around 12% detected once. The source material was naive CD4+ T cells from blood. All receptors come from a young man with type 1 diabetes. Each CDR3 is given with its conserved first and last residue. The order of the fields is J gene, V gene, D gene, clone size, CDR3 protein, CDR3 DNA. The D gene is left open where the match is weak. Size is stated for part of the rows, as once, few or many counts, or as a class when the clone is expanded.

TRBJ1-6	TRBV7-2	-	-	CASSSGTARNSPLHF	TGTGCCAGCAGCTCGGGGACGGCCAGAAATTCACCCCTCCACTTT
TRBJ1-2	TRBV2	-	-	CASSVEGANYGYTF	TGTGCCAGCAGTGTGGAGGGGGCTAACTATGGCTACACCTTC
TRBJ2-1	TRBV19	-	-	CASSIWRNNEQFF	TGTGCCAGTAGTATATGGCGTAACAATGAGCAGTTCTTC
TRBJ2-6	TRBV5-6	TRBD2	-	CASSSLAGYTGANVLTF	TGTGCCAGCAGCTCGCTAGCGGGGTACACTGGGGCCAACGTCCTGACTTTC
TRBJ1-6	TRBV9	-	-	CASSTRQHNSPLHF	TGTGCCAGCAGCACGCGACAGCATAATTCACCCCTCCACTTT
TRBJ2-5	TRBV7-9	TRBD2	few	CASSLFPGLAAQETQYF	TGTGCCAGCAGCTTATTCCCGGGACTAGCGGCACAAGAGACCCAGTACTTC
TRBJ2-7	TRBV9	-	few	CASSVDRNSYEQYF	TGTGCCAGCAGCGTCGACCGAAACTCCTACGAGCAGTACTTC
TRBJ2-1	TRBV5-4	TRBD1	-	CASSLFYGTDTYNEQFF	TGTGCCAGCAGCTTGTTTTATGGGACAGATACCTACAATGAGCAGTTCTTC
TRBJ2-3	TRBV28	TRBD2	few	CASSSSASGGTDTQYF	TGTGCCAGCAGTTCATCGGCTAGCGGGGGTACAGATACGCAGTATTTT
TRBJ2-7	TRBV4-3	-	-	CASSQDDRAEQYF	TGCGCCAGCAGCCAAGATGACCGCGCCGAGCAGTACTTC
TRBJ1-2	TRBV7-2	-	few	CASSSPQGANYGYTF	TGTGCCAGCAGCTCCCCACAGGGAGCTAACTATGGCTACACCTTC
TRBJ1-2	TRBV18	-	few	CASSPGGNYGYTF	TGTGCCAGCTCACCGGGGGGGAACTATGGCTACACCTTC
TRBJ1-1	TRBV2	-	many	CASRARTGSAFF	TGTGCCAGCAGAGCACGGACCGGGTCAGCTTTCTTT
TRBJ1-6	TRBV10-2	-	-	CASSESTGSPLHF	TGCGCCAGCAGTGAGTCGACCGGTTCACCCCTCCACTTT
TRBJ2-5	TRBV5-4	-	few	CASSLEAGQETQYF	TGTGCCAGCAGCTTGGAGGCAGGGCAAGAGACCCAGTACTTC
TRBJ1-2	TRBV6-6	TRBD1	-	CASSSLQGAHYYGYTF	TGTGCCAGCAGTTCTTTACAGGGGGCCCATTACTATGGCTACACCTTC
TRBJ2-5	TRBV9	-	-	CASSVDSREETQYF	TGTGCCAGCAGCGTAGATTCCAGGGAAGAGACCCAGTACTTC
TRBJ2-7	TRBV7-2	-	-	CASSLGSPYEQYF	TGTGCCAGCAGCTTAGGGAGTCCCTACGAGCAGTACTTC
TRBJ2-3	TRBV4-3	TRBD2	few	CASSLTSGGPGDTQYF	TGCGCCAGCAGCCTTACTAGCGGGGGGCCCGGAGATACGCAGTATTTT
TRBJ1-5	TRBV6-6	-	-	CASSYGAGEGQPQHF	TGTGCCAGCAGTTACGGGGCAGGGGAGGGACAGCCCCAGCATTTT
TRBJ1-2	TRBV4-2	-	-	CASSQTQGNGYTF	TGTGCCAGCAGCCAAACCCAGGGGAATGGCTACACCTTC
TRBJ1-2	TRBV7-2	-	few	CASSLVVGRAGSNYGYTF	TGTGCCAGCAGCTTAGTAGTAGGCAGGGCCGGATCTAACTATGGCTACACCTTC
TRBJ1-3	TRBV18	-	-	CASGDSTVPSGNTIYF	TGTGCCAGCGGAGACAGTACAGTTCCCTCTGGAAACACCATATATTTT
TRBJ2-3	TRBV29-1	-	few	CSVRDDTDTQYF	TGCAGCGTTCGAGACGACACAGATACGCAGTATTTT
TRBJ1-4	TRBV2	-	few	CASSDRSEKLFF	TGTGCCAGCAGTGACAGGAGCGAAAAACTGTTTTTT
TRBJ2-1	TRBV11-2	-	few	CASSPDWGAEQFF	TGTGCCAGCAGCCCTGATTGGGGGGCTGAGCAGTTCTTC
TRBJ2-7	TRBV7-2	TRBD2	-	CASSLGASGGYEQYF	TGTGCCAGCAGTCTAGGGGCTAGCGGGGGATACGAGCAGTACTTC
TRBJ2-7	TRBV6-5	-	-	CASSPLGYNEQYF	TGTGCCAGCAGCCCCCTGGGGTACAACGAGCAGTACTTC
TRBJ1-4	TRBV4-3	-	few	CASSQGGQRQGNEKLFF	TGCGCCAGCAGCCAAGGGGGGCAGCGTCAGGGTAATGAAAAACTGTTTTTT
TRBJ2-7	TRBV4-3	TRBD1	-	CASSQPGQGSHEQYF	TGCGCCAGCAGCCAGCCGGGACAGGGATCCCACGAGCAGTACTTC
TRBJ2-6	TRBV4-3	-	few	CASSQGHSGANVLTF	TGCGCCAGCAGCCAAGGGCACTCTGGGGCCAACGTCCTGACTTTC
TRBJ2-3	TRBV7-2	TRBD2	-	CASPTNLAGAGDTQYF	TGTGCCAGCCCTACAAATCTAGCGGGTGCTGGAGATACGCAGTATTTT
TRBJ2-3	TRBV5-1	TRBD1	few	CASSTGQGETDTQYF	TGCGCCAGCAGCACCGGACAGGGGGAGACAGATACGCAGTATTTT
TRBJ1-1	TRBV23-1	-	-	CAAVYTEAFF	TGCGCCGCTGTTTACACTGAAGCTTTCTTT
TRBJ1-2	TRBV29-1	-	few	CSVEEGVPYTF	TGCAGCGTTGAAGAGGGGGTCCCCTACACCTTC
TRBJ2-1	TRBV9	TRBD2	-	CASSSGGGGAVNEQFF	TGTGCCAGCAGCTCAGGAGGCGGGGGGGCCGTGAATGAGCAGTTCTTC
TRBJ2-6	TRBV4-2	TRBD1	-	CASSQVVQGASGANVLTF	TGTGCCAGCAGCCAAGTTGTACAGGGGGCCAGTGGGGCCAACGTCCTGACTTTC
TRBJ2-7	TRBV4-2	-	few	CASSPTGHNYEQYF	TGTGCCAGCAGCCCGACGGGGCATAACTACGAGCAGTACTTC
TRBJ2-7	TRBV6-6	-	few	CASGPGDYEQYF	TGTGCCAGCGGCCCAGGGGACTACGAGCAGTACTTC
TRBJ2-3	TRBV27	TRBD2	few	CASSTSGLAGTQYF	TGTGCCAGCAGTACCTCGGGACTAGCGGGGACGCAGTATTTT
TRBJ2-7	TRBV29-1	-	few	CSVGRQGGYEQYF	TGCAGCGTTGGGAGACAGGGAGGCTACGAGCAGTACTTC
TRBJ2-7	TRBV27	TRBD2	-	CASSITSGLSSEQYF	TGTGCCAGCAGTATAACTAGCGGGTTGTCAAGCGAGCAGTACTTC
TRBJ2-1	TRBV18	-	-	CASSPMKELTTYNEQFF	TGTGCCAGCTCACCGATGAAGGAATTAACAACCTACAATGAGCAGTTCTTC
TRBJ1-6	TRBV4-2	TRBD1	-	CASSQGGQWNSPLHF	TGTGCCAGCAGCCAAGGGGGACAGTGGAATTCACCCCTCCACTTT
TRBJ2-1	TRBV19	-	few	CASSSAEAYNEQFF	TGTGCCAGTAGTTCGGCCGAGGCCTACAATGAGCAGTTCTTC
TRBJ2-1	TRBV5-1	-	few	CASSLASMDEQFF	TGCGCCAGCAGCTTGGCCTCGATGGATGAGCAGTTCTTC
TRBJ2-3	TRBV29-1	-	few	CSVEAGATPRTDTQYF	TGCAGCGTTGAAGCGGGGGCCACCCCTCGCACAGATACGCAGTATTTT
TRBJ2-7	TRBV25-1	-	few	CASSESGANPPYEQYF	TGTGCCAGCAGTGAATCAGGTGCCAACCCTCCCTACGAGCAGTACTTC
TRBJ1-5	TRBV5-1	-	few	CASSRGDNQPQHF	TGCGCCAGCAGCAGGGGAGACAATCAGCCCCAGCATTTT
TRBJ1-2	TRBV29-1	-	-	CSVEVLYGYTF	TGCAGCGTTGAAGTCCTCTATGGCTACACCTTC
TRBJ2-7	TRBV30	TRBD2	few	CAWSVPRASGVPLEQYF	TGTGCCTGGAGTGTACCTCGGGCTAGCGGGGTGCCCCTCGAGCAGTACTTC
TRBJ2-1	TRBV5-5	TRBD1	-	CASSLTGGTYNEQFF	TGTGCCAGCAGCTTGACAGGGGGAACCTACAATGAGCAGTTCTTC
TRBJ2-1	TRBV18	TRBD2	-	CASSPPSGGANNEQFF	TGTGCCAGCTCACCCCCTAGCGGGGGGGCCAACAATGAGCAGTTCTTC
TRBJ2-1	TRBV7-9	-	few	CASSSHYNEQFF	TGTGCCAGCAGCTCCCACTACAATGAGCAGTTCTTC